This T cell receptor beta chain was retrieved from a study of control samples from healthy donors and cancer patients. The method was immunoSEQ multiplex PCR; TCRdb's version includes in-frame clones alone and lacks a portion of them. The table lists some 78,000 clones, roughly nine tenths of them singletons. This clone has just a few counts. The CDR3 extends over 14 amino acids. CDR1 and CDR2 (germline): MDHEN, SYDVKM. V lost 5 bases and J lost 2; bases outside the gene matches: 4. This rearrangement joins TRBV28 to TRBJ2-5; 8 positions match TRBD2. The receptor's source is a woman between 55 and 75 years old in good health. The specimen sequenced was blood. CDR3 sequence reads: CASSPAGGQETQYF. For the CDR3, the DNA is TGTGCCAGCAGTCCGGCGGGGGGTCAAGAGACCCAGTACTTC.